This entry is about one TCR beta chain. V was clipped by 4 bases and J by 6 bases, with 10 bases between them. The CDR3 spans 13 residues. Germline V gene sequence: CDR1 MNHEY, CDR2 SVGAGI. This specimen comes from a study of shared clonotypes between healthy human individuals. TCRdb keeps only in-frame clones here, not all; method: immunoSEQ multiplex PCR. This sample has around 600,000 clones, with about 97% found just once. The sample taken for sequencing was naive CD4+ T cells sorted from blood. As for subset: CD45RA+ positively selected. This sequence was found in a young woman in good health. The chain recombines TRBV6-5 with TRBJ1-5, with TRBD1 as a possible D gene (6 bases). CDR3: CASSLQGGQPQHF. CDR3 DNA: TGTGCCAGCAGTTTACAGGGAGGTCAGCCCCAGCATTTT.